These 18 T cell receptor beta chains came from one sample sequenced in a study of PD-L1 blockade in urothelial cancer. TCRdb keeps only in-frame clones here, not all; method: immunoSEQ multiplex PCR. Among about 45,000 clones, 82% were seen once, and the ten largest hold less than 15%. The time point denotes: peripheral blood 6 weeks after treatment start. The specimen was PBMCs, collected around atezolizumab (anti-PD-L1) treatment. The receptor set was obtained from a man between 60 and 75 years old with urothelial cancer.

The genes are TRBV5-1 and TRBJ2-2; D unresolved. Germline CDR1 reads SGHRS; CDR2 reads YFSETQ. V lost 3 bases to trimming and J lost 1 base, with 4 bases between them. The CDR3 runs to 13 residues. The CDR3 DNA reads as TGCGCCAGCAGCTCCAAGAACACCGGGGAGCTGTTTTTT. Amino acids: CASSSKNTGELFF. Drawing the rest from reference TRBV5-1 and TRBJ2-2, the complete variable domain is KAGVTQTPRYLIKTRGQQVTLSCSPISGHRSVSWYQQTPGQGLQFLFEYFSETQRNKGNFPGRFSGRQFSNSRSEMNVSTLELGDSALYLCASSSKNTGELFFGEGSRLTVL.

V usage is TRBV19 and J usage is TRBJ1-5; 8 bases line up with TRBD1. After removal of 5 bases from V and 2 bases from J, the junction contained 11 bases not matched to a gene. Germline assignment: CDR1 LNHDA and CDR2 SQIVND (reference sequence). The CDR3 spans 17 residues. CDR3 DNA: TGTGCCAGTAGTCCATGGACAGGGCTGGCGGGCAATCAGCCCCAGCATTTT. This codes for CASSPWTGLAGNQPQHF.

This chain links TRBV5-1 with TRBJ2-7, with 7 bases fitting TRBD2. V lost 0 bases to trimming and J lost 11 bases; unmatched junction nucleotides: 11. Germline CDR1 is SGHRS and CDR2 is YFSETQ. This CDR3 has 14 amino acids. CDR3 sequence: CASSLAAGANVEYF. CDR3 in DNA: TGCGCCAGCAGCTTGGCTGCGGGAGCGAACGTAGAGTACTTC.

The rearrangement links TRBV25-1 to TRBJ1-2, with D unclear. The length of the CDR3 is 14 residues. Trimming pared 3 bases from V and 7 bases from J, leaving 15 bases between. Germline lookup yields CDR1 MGHDK and CDR2 SYGVNS. The CDR3 DNA is TGTGCCAGCAGTGATGGGGAGGGCGCCGGTGGCTACACCTTC. Encoded protein: CASSDGEGAGGYTF.

This chain joins TRBV7-6 and TRBJ2-7; D perhaps matches TRBD1 (5 bases). Trimming left V 2 bases short and J 0 bases short, with 8 bases between. The CDR3 sequence is 14 residues long. Germline V gene data show CDR1 as SGHVS and CDR2 as FNYEAQ. CDR3 residues: CASSLSRVSYEQYF. CDR3 nucleotides: TGTGCCAGCAGCTTAAGCAGGGTCTCCTACGAGCAGTACTTC. The full variable domain, in which reference TRBV7-6 and TRBJ2-7 provide the parts outside the CDR3, is GAGVSQSPRYKVTKRGQDVALRCDPISGHVSLYWYRQALGQGPEFLTYFNYEAQQDKSGLPNDRFSAERPEGSISTLTIQRTEQRDSAMYRCASSLSRVSYEQYFGPGTRLTVT.

This chain connects TRBV6-1 to TRBJ2-5; weak D call: TRBD2 (6 bases). From germline, CDR1 is MNHNS and CDR2 SASEGT. The CDR3 loop spans 13 amino acids. Trimming shortened V by 7 bases and J by 5 bases, and 14 bases separated the two germline ends. CDR3 residues: CASNDGGRETQYF. As DNA, the CDR3 is TGTGCCAGCAACGATGGGGGGAGGGAGACCCAGTACTTC.

V gene TRBV30 combines with J gene TRBJ1-2, with D unresolved. The CDR3 length is 13 residues. Germline V gene sequence: CDR1 GTSNPN, CDR2 SVGIG (reference sequence). V shed 0 bases and J shed 4 bases, with 9 bases lying between them. The CDR3 loop reads CAWSVRTSYGYTF. In nucleotides, the CDR3 is TGTGCCTGGAGTGTACGAACCAGCTATGGCTACACCTTC. Complete variable domain (other parts from reference TRBV30 and TRBJ1-2): SQTIHQWPATLVQPVGSPLSLECTVEGTSNPNLYWYRQAAGRGLQLLFYSVGIGQISSEVPQNLSASRPQDRQFILSSKKLLLSDSGFYLCAWSVRTSYGYTFGSGTRLTVV.

This clone was seen a few times. Different DNA sequences within this sample yield the same CDR3. The chain joins TRBV7-2 to TRBJ1-2; no reliable D call. The germline V and J ends were trimmed by 1 base and 8 bases, with 8 bases remaining between them. Germline V gene lookup returns CDR1 SGHTA and CDR2 FQGNSA. CDR3 length: 12 residues. The CDR3 bases are TGTGCCAGCAGCTTAGGGACGGGGGGCTACACCTTC. Its translation: CASSLGTGGYTF.

J is TRBJ2-5 and V is TRBV11-2, with D possibly TRBD2 on 5 matching bases. CDR3 length: 14 amino acids. The germline V and J ends were trimmed by 5 bases and 2 bases, with 12 bases remaining between them. Germline V gives CDR1 SGHAT, CDR2 FQNNGV. The CDR3 here is CASSPGLEQETQYF. For the CDR3, the DNA is TGTGCCAGCAGCCCAGGACTTGAACAAGAGACCCAGTACTTC.

V usage is TRBV10-3 and J usage is TRBJ1-4; 9 bases fit TRBD1. The V segment lost 4 bases and the J segment 3 bases; nucleotides outside the gene matches: 3. Per the germline V gene, CDR1 is ENHRY and CDR2 is SYGVKD. The CDR3 extends over 15 amino acids. The CDR3 region is CAISARTGANEKLFF. CDR3 bases: TGTGCCATCAGTGCCCGGACAGGGGCTAATGAAAAACTGTTTTTT.

V gene TRBV2 combines with J gene TRBJ1-5; 10 bases fit TRBD1. The V gene end was trimmed by 5 bases and the J gene end by 6 bases; junction bases not matched to a gene: 7. There are 15 residues in the CDR3. Germline loops: CDR1 SNHLY, CDR2 FYNNEI. CDR3: CASSMGQGPVQPQHF. CDR3 sequence (DNA): TGTGCCAGCAGTATGGGACAGGGGCCCGTTCAGCCCCAGCATTTT.

V is TRBV5-3 and J is TRBJ2-7; D remains ambiguous. TRBV5-3 carries the ORF label, with uncertain function. V lost 4 bases to trimming and J lost 5 bases, with 10 bases between them. This CDR3 spans 12 amino acids. CDR3 DNA sequence: TGTGCCAGAAGCGCAGAAAGTCACGAGCAGTACTTC. This translates into CARSAESHEQYF.

The rearrangement links TRBV5-1 to TRBJ2-2; 7 bases match TRBD2. Looked up from germline, CDR1 is SGHRS and CDR2 is YFSETQ. The CDR3 totals 16 residues. Trimming removed 4 bases from V and 4 bases from J; junction bases left unmatched: 10. In DNA form, the CDR3 reads TGCGCCAGCAGCCGAGGACCAGCGGGGACCACCGGGGAGCTGTTTTTT. Translated: CASSRGPAGTTGELFF.

V gene TRBV6-4 combines with J gene TRBJ2-1; 8 nucleotides line up with TRBD2. CDR1 and CDR2 from the germline V gene are MRHNA and SNTAGT. The CDR3 is 17 residues long. Trimming removed 3 bases from V and 1 base from J; junction bases left unmatched: 8. The CDR3 DNA follows: TGTGCCAGCAGTGAGGGAACTAGCGGAGATTCCTACAATGAGCAGTTCTTC. This translates into CASSEGTSGDSYNEQFF.

V and J are TRBV29-1 and TRBJ2-3, with 11 bases identical to TRBD2. Germline assignment: CDR1 SQVTM and CDR2 ANQGSEA. The CDR3 spans 16 residues. The V segment lost 0 bases and the J segment 6 bases; nucleotides outside the gene matches: 8. The chain's CDR3 is CSVEDLGLAGADTQYF. The CDR3 DNA sequence: TGCAGCGTTGAAGATCTTGGACTAGCGGGCGCGGATACGCAGTATTTT.

This clone has only one observation. V gene TRBV15 combines with J gene TRBJ1-1; no clear D. The CDR3 runs 14 residues. CDR1 is LNHNV, CDR2 YYDKDF, per germline (reference sequence). V lost 5 bases, J lost 4 bases, and 14 bases lay in between. CDR3 DNA sequence: TGTGCCACCAGCTCTCGGGGATCTGGCACTGAAGCTTTCTTT. Its protein is CATSSRGSGTEAFF.

The V and J genes are TRBV2 and TRBJ2-3; the match to TRBD2 covers 7 bases. The CDR3 is 17 residues long. Trimming at V came to 2 bases and at J to 4 bases, leaving 12 bases not matched to a gene. CDR1 is SNHLY and CDR2 is FYNNEI in the germline V gene. The CDR3 DNA is TGTGCCAGCAGTGAACCCCGCAGCTCGGGAGGTGCAGATACGCAGTATTTT. This encodes CASSEPRSSGGADTQYF.

The V call is TRBV28, the J call TRBJ2-5; the match to TRBD1 covers 8 bases. The CDR3 runs to 17 residues. Germline V gene lookup returns CDR1 MDHEN and CDR2 SYDVKM. Unmatched junction bases numbered 9, after V lost 2 bases and J lost 1 base. For the CDR3, the DNA is TGTGCCAGCAGTTTAACACCAGGGGGCGCCGGCCAAGAGACCCAGTACTTC. Translation gives CASSLTPGGAGQETQYF.